The source of this TCR beta chain is a study of blood T cells in healthy people across ages. Study-level findings and limits: Observed TCR beta diversity per million T cells went down as age went up. This fall followed a roughly linear course with age.

The length of the CDR3 is 18 residues. Losses at the gene ends were 2 bases for V and 1 base for J; bases not matched to a gene: 7. Germline assignment: CDR1 SGHTA and CDR2 FQGNSA. A second about 7 to 12 cycle PCR used barcoded and J-beta primers. Each CDR3 protein is one row after TCRdb ran MiXCR on the 5' RACE reads. The sample lists about 770,000 distinct CDR3 sequences, 40% to 50% seen once, with nearly 20% in the top ten. In the case of this clonotype: Antigen specificity is unknown.

This TCR was recovered from a man between 60 and 70 years old in good health. Input material: blood. V and J are TRBV7-2 and TRBJ2-3; 12 nucleotides align to TRBD2. CDR3 nucleotide sequence: TGTGCCAGCAGCTTATGGCTAGCGGGGGGGCGGGGCACAGATACGCAGTATTTT. It is translated as CASSLWLAGGRGTDTQYF.